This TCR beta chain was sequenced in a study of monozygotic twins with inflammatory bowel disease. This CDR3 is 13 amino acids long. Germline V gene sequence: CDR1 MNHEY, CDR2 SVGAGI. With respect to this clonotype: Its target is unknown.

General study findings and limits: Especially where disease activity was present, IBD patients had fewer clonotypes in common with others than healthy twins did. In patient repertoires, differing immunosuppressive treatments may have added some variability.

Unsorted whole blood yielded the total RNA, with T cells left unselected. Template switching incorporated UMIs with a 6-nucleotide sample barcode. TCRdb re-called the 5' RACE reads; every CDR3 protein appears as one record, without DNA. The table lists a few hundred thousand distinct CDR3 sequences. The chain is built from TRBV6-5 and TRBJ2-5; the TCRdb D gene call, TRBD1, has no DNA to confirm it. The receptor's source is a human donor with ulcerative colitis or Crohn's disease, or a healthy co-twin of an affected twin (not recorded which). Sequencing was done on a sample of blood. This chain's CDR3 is CASSDWGGETQYF.